These 28 T cell receptor beta chains were all obtained from the same sample, sequenced in a study of blood T cell repertoires in COVID-19. This table comes from immunoSEQ multiplex PCR, and its TCRdb copy is limited to in-frame clones, with some not included. The data contain around 70,000 clones, roughly 85% of them singletons. The sequencing input was peripheral blood. These receptors were collected from a man in his 60s with active or convalescent COVID-19.

The chain couples TRBV19 to TRBJ2-1, with 13 bases aligning to TRBD2. CDR3 length: 15 residues. Germline V gene sequence: CDR1 LNHDA, CDR2 SQIVND (reference sequence). The V and J ends lost 6 bases and 5 bases, in that order; junction bases with no gene match: 4. CDR3 sequence: CASSRGLAGDNEQFF. The CDR3 DNA reads as TGTGCCAGTAGCAGAGGACTAGCGGGGGACAATGAGCAGTTCTTC.

This chain joins TRBV7-2 and TRBJ1-6; 8 nucleotides line up with TRBD1. The CDR3 sequence is 14 residues long. Germline values: CDR1 SGHTA, CDR2 FQGNSA. After removal of 2 bases from V and 12 bases from J, the junction contained 6 bases not matched to a gene. The CDR3 here is CASSLQGAGVPLHF. In nucleotides, the CDR3 is TGTGCCAGCAGCTTACAGGGGGCCGGGGTACCCCTCCACTTT.

The chain joins TRBV30 to TRBJ1-5; a weak D match, TRBD1 (6 bases). Trimming left V 1 base short and J 5 bases short, with 12 bases between. The germline CDR1 and CDR2 sequences are GTSNPN and SVGIG (reference sequence). The CDR3 spans 14 residues. The CDR3 is CAWSGTEGYQPQHF. CDR3 nucleotides: TGTGCCTGGAGTGGGACAGAAGGTTATCAGCCCCAGCATTTT.

This clone showed up just a few times. V usage is TRBV11-2 and J usage is TRBJ1-6; possibly TRBD1 for D (5 bases). This CDR3 comprises 14 residues. Germline-derived CDR1 and CDR2 are SGHAT and FQNNGV. V lost 3 bases and J 10 bases, leaving 13 bases between the germline ends. CDR3 sequence reads: CASSFQGVNSPLHF. The CDR3 nucleotides read TGTGCCAGCAGCTTTCAGGGTGTGAACTCACCCCTCCACTTT.

The CDR3 spells CASSFEGNTEAFF. CDR3 nucleotides: TGTGCCAGCAGTTTTGAGGGGAACACTGAAGCTTTCTTT. The chain couples TRBV28 to TRBJ1-1, with no clear D. Trimming took 3 bases from V and 1 from J, leaving 6 bases between them. Germline V gene sequence: CDR1 MDHEN, CDR2 SYDVKM. The CDR3 sequence is 13 residues long. Using reference TRBV28 and TRBJ1-1 for the parts outside the CDR3, the full variable domain is DVKVTQSSRYLVKRTGEKVFLECVQDMDHENMFWYRQDPGLGLRLIYFSYDVKMKEKGDIPEGYSVSREKKERFSLILESASTNQTSMYLCASSFEGNTEAFFGQGTRLTVV.

The rearrangement links TRBV11-2 to TRBJ1-6, with D tentatively TRBD1 (6 bases). The CDR3 runs to 14 residues. Per germline, CDR1 SGHAT and CDR2 FQNNGV. Trimming removed 1 base from V and 7 bases from J, with 8 bases in between. The CDR3 reads CASSLAGENSPLHF. As DNA, the CDR3 is TGTGCCAGCAGCTTAGCAGGGGAGAATTCACCCCTCCACTTT.

In regard to this clone: One end of the junction fails to match germline, which may point to a read error. The chain recombines TRBV7-6 with TRBJ2-1, with TRBD2 matching over 12 bases. Looked up from germline, CDR1 is SGHVS and CDR2 is FNYEAQ. The CDR3 has 14 residues. The CDR3: CASSLGLAGSEQFF. CDR3 in DNA: TGTGCCAGCAGTTTAGGACTAGCGGGGAGTGAGCAGTTCTTC.

CDR3 coding DNA: TGTGCCTGGAGTGTATTAGGAGTTAGGACAAACCCGAACAATTGGGGGGAGCTGTTTTTT. Its protein product is CAWSVLGVRTNPNNWGELFF. The chain combines TRBV30 with TRBJ2-2, with D maybe TRBD1 (5 bases). The CDR3 loop spans 20 amino acids. In germline, CDR1 is GTSNPN, CDR2 SVGIG (reference sequence). The V gene lost 0 bases and the J gene lost 8 bases, with 31 bases spanning the gap.

As for this clone: This sample includes further DNA sequences coding for the same CDR3. This sequence joins TRBV5-1 and TRBJ2-3; D is uncertain. The CDR3 sequence is 13 residues long. Germline assignment: CDR1 SGHRS and CDR2 YFSETQ. V was pared by 2 bases and J by 2 bases, with 6 bases between. The CDR3 DNA sequence: TGCGCCAGCAGCTTAATATCCACAGATACGCAGTATTTT. This gives the protein CASSLISTDTQYF.

The gene calls are TRBV28 and TRBJ2-7; D might be TRBD1 (6 bases). The V end was cut by 4 bases, the J end by 4 bases, with 20 bases between. In germline, CDR1 is MDHEN, CDR2 SYDVKM. The CDR3 length is 16 residues. CDR3 protein: CASSSLMAQGLYEQYF. CDR3 nucleotides: TGTGCCAGCAGTTCCCTGATGGCACAGGGCTTATACGAGCAGTACTTC.

This chain connects TRBV15 to TRBJ1-4; D uncertain. Germline lookup yields CDR1 LNHNV and CDR2 YYDKDF (reference sequence). The CDR3 sequence is 16 residues long. V was trimmed by 3 bases and J by 1 base, leaving 12 bases between them. The CDR3 region has the DNA TGTGCCACCAGCAGGTACTTAGCCCAAACTAATGAAAAACTGTTTTTT. Translating gives CATSRYLAQTNEKLFF.

This clone was found a few times. The chain recombines TRBV5-4 with TRBJ2-5; 7 nucleotides agree with TRBD1. CDR1 and CDR2 (germline): SGHNT, YYREEE (reference sequence). The CDR3 extends over 16 amino acids. J was trimmed by 4 bases and V by 3 bases; bases with no gene match: 12. CDR3 DNA sequence: TGTGCCAGCAGCTCCGACAGGGTAAGAAGTGTAGAGACCCAGTACTTC. Protein product: CASSSDRVRSVETQYF. Combining the CDR3 with reference TRBV5-4 and TRBJ2-5 gives the whole variable domain ETGVTQSPTHLIKTRGQQVTLRCSSQSGHNTVSWYQQALGQGPQFIFQYYREEENGRGNFPPRFSGLQFPNYSSELNVNALELDDSALYLCASSSDRVRSVETQYFGPGTRLLVL.

This chain joins TRBV4-1 and TRBJ1-4; D not certain. Per germline, CDR1 MGHRA and CDR2 YSYEKL. V lost 1 base, J lost 7 bases, and 10 bases lay in between. CDR3 length: 14 residues. In DNA form, the CDR3 reads TGCGCCAGCAGCCAAGTCCCCAACGGTGAAAAACTGTTTTTT. It specifies CASSQVPNGEKLFF.

The chain is built from TRBV27 and TRBJ1-4; 9 bases fit TRBD1. Germline V gene sequence: CDR1 MNHEY, CDR2 SMNVEV (reference sequence). The length of the CDR3 is 14 residues. V dropped 5 bases and J dropped 6; count of bases not matched to a gene: 4. The CDR3 spells CASSRDRAYEKLFF. CDR3 DNA sequence: TGTGCCAGCAGTCGGGACAGGGCTTATGAAAAACTGTTTTTT.

This chain uses TRBV10-3 with TRBJ1-5, with D possibly being TRBD1 (5 bases). Per germline, CDR1 ENHRY and CDR2 SYGVKD. CDR3 length: 18 amino acids. V was trimmed by 0 bases and J by 2 bases, leaving 17 bases between them. This CDR3 reads CAISESFREGFGNQPQHF. DNA of the CDR3: TGTGCCATCAGTGAGTCTTTCAGGGAGGGATTCGGCAATCAGCCCCAGCATTTT.

The chain has TRBV12-3 or TRBV12-4 and TRBJ1-6; D is unresolved. CDR3 length: 13 amino acids. V was clipped by 7 bases and J by 9 bases, with 13 bases between them. CDR3 in amino acids: CASTFGEGSPLHF. The CDR3 nucleotides read TGTGCCAGCACCTTCGGTGAGGGTTCACCCCTCCACTTT.

J is TRBJ2-3 and V is TRBV12-5; no clear D gene. CDR3 length: 15 residues. CDR1 LGHNT and CDR2 FRNRAP come from the germline V gene. V was clipped by 1 base and J by 0 bases, with 8 bases between them. The CDR3 protein is CASGLGQASTDTQYF. The DNA for the CDR3 is TGTGCTAGTGGTTTGGGTCAGGCTAGCACAGATACGCAGTATTTT.

This sequence joins TRBV9 and TRBJ2-2; no clear D. The CDR3 is made up of 13 amino acids. The V and J ends lost 4 bases and 3 bases respectively, with 7 bases between them. Germline lookup yields CDR1 SGDLS and CDR2 YYNGEE. The CDR3 sequence: CASSLSDTGELFF. The CDR3 nucleotides read TGTGCCAGCAGCTTAAGCGACACCGGGGAGCTGTTTTTT.

The chain joins TRBV2 to TRBJ1-2, with D unclear. V lost 4 bases, J lost 7 bases, and 13 bases lay in between. Germline V lookup: CDR1 SNHLY, CDR2 FYNNEI. CDR3 length: 13 amino acids. The CDR3 here is CASSGTEVSGYTF. In DNA form, the CDR3 reads TGTGCCAGCAGTGGTACCGAGGTCTCTGGCTACACCTTC.

In its sample, this clone was seen a few times. The V gene is TRBV6-5, the J gene TRBJ2-2; D is undetermined. This CDR3 contains 13 residues. V lost 5 bases, J lost 5 bases, and 9 bases lay in between. Germline loops: CDR1 MNHEY, CDR2 SVGAGI. In nucleotides, the CDR3 is TGTGCCAGCAGTCCACATTTTACCGGGGAGCTGTTTTTT. This gives the protein CASSPHFTGELFF.

The chain joins TRBV7-3 to TRBJ2-2; D perhaps matches TRBD1 (5 bases). The V and J ends lost 5 bases and 1 base respectively, with 5 bases between them. This CDR3 region has 13 residues. Germline CDR1 SGHTA, CDR2 FQGTGA. The CDR3 protein is CASSQGNTGELFF. The CDR3 DNA reads as TGTGCCAGCAGCCAGGGGAACACCGGGGAGCTGTTTTTT.

The chain couples TRBV3-1 (or the pseudogene TRBV3-2) to TRBJ2-2; a weak D match, TRBD2 (6 bases). CDR1 and CDR2 from the germline V gene are LGHDT and YNNKEL (reference sequence). The CDR3 is made up of 16 amino acids. V shed 3 bases and J shed 6 bases, with 17 bases lying between them. CDR3 residues: CASSHILTSKSGELFF. In nucleotides, the CDR3 is TGTGCCAGCAGCCACATATTGACTAGTAAATCCGGGGAGCTGTTTTTT.

This chain joins TRBV4-1 and TRBJ2-5; TRBD2 matches at 12 bases. The germline gives CDR1 MGHRA, CDR2 YSYEKL. V trimming: 5 bases; J trimming: 4 bases; junction bases outside the gene matches: 14. CDR3 length: 18 amino acids. The CDR3 DNA sequence: TGCGCCAGCAGCTACCGGGGACTAGCGGGTGCTGGGGGAGAGACCCAGTACTTC. Amino acid sequence: CASSYRGLAGAGGETQYF.

The chain carries TRBV6-6 and TRBJ2-1; no clear D gene. Per germline, CDR1 MNHNY and CDR2 SVGAGI (reference sequence). Trimming took off 5 bases at V and 0 bases at J, with 11 bases between the two ends. This CDR3 comprises 15 residues. The CDR3 loop reads CASSPQDSSYNEQFF. CDR3 nucleotide sequence: TGTGCCAGCAGTCCCCAGGATAGCTCCTACAATGAGCAGTTCTTC.

J is TRBJ1-3 and V is TRBV5-8, with D possibly TRBD1 on 6 matching bases. The CDR3 loop spans 13 amino acids. CDR1 SGHTS and CDR2 YDEGEE come from the germline V gene. Trimming removed 4 bases from V and 5 bases from J, with 10 bases in between. The CDR3 region is CASSVGHRNTIYF. The CDR3 DNA is TGTGCCAGCAGCGTGGGACATAGAAACACCATATATTTT.

This CDR3 reads CASSSGLPGTGFNSPLHF. Here the CDR3 DNA reads TGTGCCAGCAGCTCCGGGCTGCCCGGGACAGGGTTTAATTCACCCCTCCACTTT. The chain combines TRBV5-4 with TRBJ1-6, with 9 bases identical to TRBD1. V lost 3 bases to trimming and J lost 6 bases; unmatched junction nucleotides: 13. Germline values: CDR1 SGHNT, CDR2 YYREEE (reference sequence). CDR3 length: 18 residues.

This clone showed up just a few times. The chain joins TRBV5-1 to TRBJ1-1; D call uncertain. The CDR3 is 13 residues long. The ends were cut back, 5 bases at V and 1 base at J, with 9 bases in the middle. Germline loops: CDR1 SGHRS, CDR2 YFSETQ. The CDR3 bases are TGCGCCAGCAGTACAGAACCGAACACTGAAGCTTTCTTT. It yields the protein CASSTEPNTEAFF.

This clone was found once. This chain joins TRBV4-1 and TRBJ2-3; 10 bases are a match to TRBD2. Germline lookup yields CDR1 MGHRA and CDR2 YSYEKL. Germline trimming cut 1 base from V and 4 bases from J; bases unmatched to any gene: 11. The CDR3 totals 18 residues. CDR3 region: CASSQGRAGGPSADTQYF. The CDR3 DNA follows: TGCGCCAGCAGCCAAGGGCGAGCGGGGGGGCCTAGCGCAGATACGCAGTATTTT.